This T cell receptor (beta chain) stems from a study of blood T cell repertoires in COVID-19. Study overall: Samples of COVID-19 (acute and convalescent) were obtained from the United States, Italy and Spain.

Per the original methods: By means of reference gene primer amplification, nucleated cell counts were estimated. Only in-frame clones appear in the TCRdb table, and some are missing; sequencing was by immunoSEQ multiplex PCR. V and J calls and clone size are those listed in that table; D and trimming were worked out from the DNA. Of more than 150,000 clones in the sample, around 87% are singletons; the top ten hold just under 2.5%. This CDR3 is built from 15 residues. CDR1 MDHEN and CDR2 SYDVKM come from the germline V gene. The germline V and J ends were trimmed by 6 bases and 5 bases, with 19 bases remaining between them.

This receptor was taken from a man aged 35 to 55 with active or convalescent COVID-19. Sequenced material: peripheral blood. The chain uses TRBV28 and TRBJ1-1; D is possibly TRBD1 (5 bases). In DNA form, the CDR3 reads TGTGCCAGCAGCCCACCCCGGGCCGGGGGGACTGAAGCTTTCTTT. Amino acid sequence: CASSPPRAGGTEAFF.